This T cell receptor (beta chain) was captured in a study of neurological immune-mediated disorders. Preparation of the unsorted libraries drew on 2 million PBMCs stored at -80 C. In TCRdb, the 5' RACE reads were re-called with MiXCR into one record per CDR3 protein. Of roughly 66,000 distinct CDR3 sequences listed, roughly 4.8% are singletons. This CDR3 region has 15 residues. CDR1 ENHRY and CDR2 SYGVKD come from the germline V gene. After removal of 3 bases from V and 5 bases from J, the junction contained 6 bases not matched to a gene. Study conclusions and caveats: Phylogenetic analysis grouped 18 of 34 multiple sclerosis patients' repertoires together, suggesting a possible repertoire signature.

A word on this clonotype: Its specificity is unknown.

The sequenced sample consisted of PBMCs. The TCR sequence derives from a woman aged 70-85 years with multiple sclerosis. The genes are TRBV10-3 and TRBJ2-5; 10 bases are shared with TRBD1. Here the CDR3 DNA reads TGTGCCATCAGTGATTGGGACAGGGGAACGGAGACCCAGTACTTC. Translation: CAISDWDRGTETQYF.